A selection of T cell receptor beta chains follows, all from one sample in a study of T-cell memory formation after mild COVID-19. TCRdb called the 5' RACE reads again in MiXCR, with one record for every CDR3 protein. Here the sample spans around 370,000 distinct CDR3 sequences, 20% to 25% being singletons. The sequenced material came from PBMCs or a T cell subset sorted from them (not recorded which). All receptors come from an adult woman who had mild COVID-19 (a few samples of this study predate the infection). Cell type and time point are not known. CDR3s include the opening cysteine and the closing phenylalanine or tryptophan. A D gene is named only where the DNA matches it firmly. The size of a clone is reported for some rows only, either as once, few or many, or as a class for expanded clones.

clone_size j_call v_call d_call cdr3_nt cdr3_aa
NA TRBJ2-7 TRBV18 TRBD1 TGTGCCAGCTCGCGTTCCGGGACAGGGGGGGCCTACGAGCAGTACTTC CASSRSGTGGAYEQYF
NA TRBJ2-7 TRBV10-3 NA TGTGCCATCGGGCCCGGGACGCTCTCCTACGAGCAGTACTTC CAIGPGTLSYEQYF
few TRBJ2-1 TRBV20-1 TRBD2 TGCAGTGCTAGAGGAGCTAGCGGGACTAATGAGCAGTTCTTC CSARGASGTNEQFF
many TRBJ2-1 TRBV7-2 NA TGTGCCAGCAGCTTTGGGGGTTACAATGAGCAGTTCTTC CASSFGGYNEQFF
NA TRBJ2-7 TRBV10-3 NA TGTGCCATCAGTGATCTAGGGGGTTTCTACGGCGAGCAGTACTTC CAISDLGGFYGEQYF
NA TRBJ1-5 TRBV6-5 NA TGTGCCAGCAGACCCCACCACAATCAGCCCCAGCATTTT CASRPHHNQPQHF
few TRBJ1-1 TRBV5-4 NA TGTGCCAGCAGCTCGGGGGGAAGAACTGAAGCTTTCTTT CASSSGGRTEAFF
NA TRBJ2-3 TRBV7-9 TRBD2 TGTGCCAGCACCCTTTCTCATCGGGGGGAACCAGATACGCAGTATTTT CASTLSHRGEPDTQYF
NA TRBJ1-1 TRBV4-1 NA TGCGCCAGCAGCCTTGAGCGGGAAACTGAAGCTTTCTTT CASSLERETEAFF
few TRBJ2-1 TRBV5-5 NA TGTGCCAGCAGCTTGGGAGGGGCTTCAACGAATGAGCAGTTCTTC CASSLGGASTNEQFF
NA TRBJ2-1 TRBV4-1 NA TGCGCCAGCAGCCAAGACCTACAGGAGTACAATGAGCAGTTCTTC CASSQDLQEYNEQFF
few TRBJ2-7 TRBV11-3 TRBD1 TGTGCCAGCAGCTTAGATCCTCCCGGGACAGGGGTTTTCTACGAGCAGTACTTC CASSLDPPGTGVFYEQYF
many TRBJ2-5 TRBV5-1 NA TGCGCCAGCAGCTCCTCACGGACTACAAACCAAGAGACCCAGTACTTC CASSSSRTTNQETQYF
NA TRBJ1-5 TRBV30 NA TGTGCCTGGAGTGGGGTAGGAAAAAGCAATCAGCCCCAGCATTTT CAWSGVGKSNQPQHF
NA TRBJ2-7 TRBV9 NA TGTGCCAGCAGCATCTCTAGCGACTCCTACGAGCAGTACTTC CASSISSDSYEQYF
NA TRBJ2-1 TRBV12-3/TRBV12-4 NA TGTGCCAGCACCAGGAGGGCCCTTATCAATGAGCAGTTCTTC CASTRRALINEQFF
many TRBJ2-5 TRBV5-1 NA TGCGCCAGCAGCTTTCAGGGCGGAGAGACCCAGTACTTC CASSFQGGETQYF
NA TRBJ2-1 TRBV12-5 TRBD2 TGTGCTAGTGGTGAGCGGGATCGCTACAATGAGCAGTTCTTC CASGERDRYNEQFF
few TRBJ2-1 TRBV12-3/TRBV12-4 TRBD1 TGTGCCAGCAGTTTTTTTCCGGGGGGACAGGGTAATGAGCAGTTCTTC CASSFFPGGQGNEQFF
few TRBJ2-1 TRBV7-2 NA TGTGCCAGCAGACCGGCTTCCAATGAGCAGTTCTTC CASRPASNEQFF
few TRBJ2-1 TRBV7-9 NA TGTGCCAGCAGCCTCCTTGCGGTAGCGGAGGCCTACAATGAGCAGTTCTTC CASSLLAVAEAYNEQFF
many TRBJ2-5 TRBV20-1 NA TGCAGTGCTAGACTAGGGACCTTCCTCGAAGAGACCCAGTACTTC CSARLGTFLEETQYF
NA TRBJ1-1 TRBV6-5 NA TGTGCCAGCAGTTACTCGGGGCAGGGAACACGGAACACTGAAGCTTTCTTT CASSYSGQGTRNTEAFF
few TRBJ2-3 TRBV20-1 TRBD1 TGCAGTCCAGACAGGGCCGGCACAGATACGCAGTATTTT CSPDRAGTDTQYF
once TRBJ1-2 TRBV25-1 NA TGTGCCAGCAGTGAGATCAGGGCTTCCTATGGCTACACCTTC CASSEIRASYGYTF
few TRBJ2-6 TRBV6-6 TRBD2 TGTGCCAGCACCCAGGGAGGGGCTGGGGCCAACGTCCTGACTTTC CASTQGGAGANVLTF
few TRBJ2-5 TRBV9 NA TGTGCCAGCAGCGTAGAAGACCAGTGGGGAGAGACCCAGTACTTC CASSVEDQWGETQYF
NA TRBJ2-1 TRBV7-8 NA TGTGCCAGCAGCCCCCGCAGGGGATCCTACAATGAGCAGTTCTTC CASSPRRGSYNEQFF
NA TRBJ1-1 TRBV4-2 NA TGTGCCAGCAGCCAAGAGAGGGGGAACCAGGCTTTCTTT CASSQERGNQAFF
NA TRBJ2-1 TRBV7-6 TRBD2 TGTGCCAGCGGAGGGGAGGGCCGCTCCTACAATGAGCAGTTCTTC CASGGEGRSYNEQFF
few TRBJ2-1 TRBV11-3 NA TGTGCCAGCAGTACCCAGGCCTCTAACTACAATGAGCAGTTCTTC CASSTQASNYNEQFF
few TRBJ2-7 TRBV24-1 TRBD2 TGTGCCACCAGTGACCCCCGGACTAGCGGGATGTACGAGCAGTACTTC CATSDPRTSGMYEQYF
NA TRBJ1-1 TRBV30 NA TGTGCCTGGAGTGCAGGGGTCACTGAAGCTTTCTTT CAWSAGVTEAFF
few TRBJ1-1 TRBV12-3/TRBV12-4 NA TGTGCCAGCAGTCGCGGAACAGGGAGCACTGAAGCTTTCTTT CASSRGTGSTEAFF
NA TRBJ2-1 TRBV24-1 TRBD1 TGTGCCAAGACGGGACAGCGAATCTACAATGAGCAGTTCTTC CAKTGQRIYNEQFF
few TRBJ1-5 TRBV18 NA TGTGCCAGCTCACGTGGGTGGGACCAGCCCCAGCATTTT CASSRGWDQPQHF
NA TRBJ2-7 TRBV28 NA TGTGCCAGCGGGGGACGCAGCTCCTACGAGCAGTACTTC CASGGRSSYEQYF
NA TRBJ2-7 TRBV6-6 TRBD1 TGTGCCAGCAGTCCCAGGGGGCGTAAATCCTACGAGCAGTACTTC CASSPRGRKSYEQYF
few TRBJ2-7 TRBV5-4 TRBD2 TGTGCCAGCAGCCCGGTGGGAGGCGGGAGTAACTACGAGCAGTACTTC CASSPVGGGSNYEQYF
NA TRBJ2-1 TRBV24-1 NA TGTGCCACCAGTGACCCTTCGTGGGGGGGCGGGAATGAGCAGTTCTTC CATSDPSWGGGNEQFF
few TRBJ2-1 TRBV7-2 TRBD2 TGTGCCAGCAGCTCTCAAGCGGGAGTGGGTTACAATGAGCAGTTCTTC CASSSQAGVGYNEQFF
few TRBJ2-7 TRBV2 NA TGTGCCAGCAGGGATATAGGGGGGGACGACGAGCAGTACTTC CASRDIGGDDEQYF
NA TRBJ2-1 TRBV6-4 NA TGTGCCAGCAGTGCTCAGGGACCCTACAATGAGCAGTTCTTC CASSAQGPYNEQFF
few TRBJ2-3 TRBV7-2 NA TGTGCCAGCAGTCCGACTACTAGCACAGATACGCAGTATTTT CASSPTTSTDTQYF
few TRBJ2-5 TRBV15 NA TGTGCCACCAGCAGGGCTAGGACGTCCGAGACCCAGTACTTC CATSRARTSETQYF